One sample yielded the 23 T cell receptor beta chains listed below, sequenced in a study of CD8+CD57+ T cells in acquired aplastic anemia. Those patients picked for sequencing had displayed CD8+CD57+ cell expansion on flow cytometry. TCR beta VDJ and CDR3 were profiled, and genomic DNA was the template. TCRdb reprocessed the reads via MiXCR and lists one record per CDR3 protein. The repertoire holds 150,000 to 200,000 distinct CDR3 sequences, with more than 45% as singletons. The sample taken for sequencing was sorted CD4+, CD8+, or CD8+CD57+ T cells (not recorded which) from PBMCs. These TCRs come from a human donor with aplastic anemia.

The chain joins TRBV29-1 to TRBJ2-1; D might be TRBD2 (5 bases). Per germline, CDR1 SQVTM and CDR2 ANQGSEA. The CDR3 runs to 12 residues. Trimming shortened V by 0 bases and J by 7 bases, and 7 bases separated the two germline ends. The CDR3: CSVEEWRNEQFF. In DNA, the CDR3 is TGCAGCGTTGAAGAGTGGAGGAATGAGCAGTTCTTC.

A single count supports this clonotype. The chain links TRBV5-1 to TRBJ1-2; a possible D gene is TRBD1 (6 bases). CDR1 and CDR2 from the germline V gene are SGHRS and YFSETQ. Trimming took off 0 bases at V and 3 bases at J, with 12 bases between the two ends. This CDR3 spans 15 amino acids. CDR3 coding DNA: TGCGCCAGCAGCTTGGGGACAGATGGGTACTATGGCTACACCTTC. Translated, it gives CASSLGTDGYYGYTF. Variable domain in full (rest from reference TRBV5-1 and TRBJ1-2): KAGVTQTPRYLIKTRGQQVTLSCSPISGHRSVSWYQQTPGQGLQFLFEYFSETQRNKGNFPGRFSGRQFSNSRSEMNVSTLELGDSALYLCASSLGTDGYYGYTFGSGTRLTVV.

Worth noting for this clonotype: A much larger clone sits a single nucleotide away, making a read error possible. The V call is TRBV6-4, the J call TRBJ1-6; D is ambiguous. The length of the CDR3 is 13 residues. From germline, CDR1 is MRHNA and CDR2 SNTAGT. The CDR3 DNA sequence: TGTACCAGCAGTGACCGATATAATTCACCCCTCCACTTT. Its translation: CTSSDRYNSPLHF.

This clonotype showed up many times. This chain joins TRBV20-1 and TRBJ1-2, with 9 bases matching TRBD1. Trimming took 1 base from V and 3 from J; bases not matched to a gene: 6. Germline assignment: CDR1 DFQATT and CDR2 SNEGSKA (reference sequence). The CDR3 covers 15 residues. The DNA for the CDR3 is TGCAGTGCTAGAGGAACAGGGGGCGCTTACTATGGCTACACCTTC. As protein: CSARGTGGAYYGYTF.

The chain employs TRBV12-3 or TRBV12-4 and TRBJ2-7, with TRBD2 matching over 8 bases. CDR3 length: 15 residues. V shed 3 bases and J 2 bases; nucleotides not matched to a gene: 6. The DNA for the CDR3 is TGTGCCAGCAGTTTCGTAGCGGGAACCGCCTACGAGCAGTACTTC. This encodes CASSFVAGTAYEQYF.

The V and J genes are TRBV7-2 and TRBJ1-2; D gene ambiguous. The CDR3 length is 13 residues. Germline V gene lookup returns CDR1 SGHTA and CDR2 FQGNSA. With 5 bases removed from V and 4 bases from J, the gap between germline ends came to 11 bases. This CDR3 is CASSVMEAYGYTF. DNA of the CDR3: TGTGCCAGCAGCGTTATGGAGGCCTATGGCTACACCTTC.

This clonotype was detected many times. The chain recombines TRBV2 with TRBJ2-1; 9 bases match TRBD1. J was trimmed by 6 bases and V by 7 bases; bases with no gene match: 10. CDR3 size: 15 residues. CDR1 SNHLY and CDR2 FYNNEI come from the germline V gene. The CDR3 nucleotides read TGTGCCAGCATCCGCGGGACAGGGAGTTTCAATGAGCAGTTCTTC. Protein product: CASIRGTGSFNEQFF.

V usage is TRBV24-1 and J usage is TRBJ1-4; 7 nucleotides agree with TRBD1. The CDR3 has 14 amino acids. Germline trimming cut 5 bases from V and 6 bases from J; bases unmatched to any gene: 5. Germline CDR1 reads KGHDR; CDR2 reads SFDVKD. The CDR3 coding sequence is TGTGCCACCAGTGCGGGAAGGGGGCATGAAAAACTGTTTTTT. Translating it yields CATSAGRGHEKLFF.

With respect to this clonotype: Since the CDR3 does not end with the conserved phenylalanine or tryptophan, this likely comes from a read error. It is unclear where the CDR3 begins or ends on the DNA, so no DNA is shown, and the CDR3 is as TCRdb lists it. J is TRBJ1-6 and V is TRBV24-1. The CDR3 comprises 8 residues, both ends counted. Germline assignment: CDR1 KGHDR and CDR2 SFDVKD. CDR3 amino acids: CATSDTTS.

The V call is TRBV24-1, the J call TRBJ2-3, with D maybe TRBD1 (6 bases). The CDR3 runs to 13 residues. CDR1 and CDR2 from the germline V gene are KGHDR and SFDVKD. The ends were cut back, 10 bases at V and 1 base at J, with 11 bases in the middle. CDR3 coding DNA: TGTGCCACATTGGACAGCCGCACAGATACGCAGTATTTT. Its protein product is CATLDSRTDTQYF.

This clonotype is categorized as medium-sized (0.01 to 0.1%). DNA of the CDR3: TGTGCCATCAGGGGGCGGGAAGGCACAGATACGCAGTATTTT. Translation: CAIRGREGTDTQYF. The chain links TRBV10-3 to TRBJ2-3; D is perhaps TRBD2 (6 bases). V gave up 6 bases and J gave up 1 base, with 11 bases separating them. Looked up from germline, CDR1 is ENHRY and CDR2 is SYGVKD. This CDR3 spans 14 amino acids.

Comments on this clonotype: This CDR3 is missing its conserved last phenylalanine or tryptophan, likely due to a read error. V gene TRBV7-2 combines with J gene TRBJ1-1; D uncertain. The CDR3 runs to 11 residues. V lost 2 bases and J lost 6, with 4 bases in between. Germline-derived CDR1 and CDR2 are SGHTA and FQGNSA. The CDR3 DNA reads as TGTGCCAGCAGCTTAAGGGCTGAAGCTTTCCTT. Translation gives CASSLRAEAFL.

This rearrangement joins TRBV29-1 to TRBJ1-1, with 7 bases matching TRBD1. The CDR3 consists of 13 residues. With 3 bases clipped from V and 5 bases from J, the junction kept 6 bases outside the gene matches. The V gene's germline CDR1 is SQVTM and CDR2 ANQGSEA. The CDR3 sequence is CSVEYRGTTEAFF. CDR3 coding DNA: TGCAGCGTTGAGTACAGGGGTACGACTGAAGCTTTCTTT.

This clonotype appeared many times. The chain combines TRBV5-5 with TRBJ1-1, with D perhaps matching TRBD1 (5 bases). Germline lookup yields CDR1 SGHKS and CDR2 YYEKEE (reference sequence). The ends were cut back, 6 bases at V and 0 bases at J, with 12 bases in the middle. The CDR3 loop spans 14 amino acids. The CDR3: CASIVQGMNTEAFF. The CDR3 DNA reads TGTGCCAGCATCGTGCAGGGAATGAACACTGAAGCTTTCTTT.

The rearrangement uses TRBV24-1 and TRBJ2-3; D not resolved. Per germline, CDR1 KGHDR and CDR2 SFDVKD. This CDR3 is built from 15 residues. Trimming pared 3 bases from V and 8 bases from J, leaving 17 bases between. CDR3 residues: CATSDPADVVGTQYF. The CDR3 DNA is TGTGCCACCAGTGATCCCGCAGACGTGGTGGGTACGCAGTATTTT.

The chain is built from TRBV10-2 and TRBJ2-5; TRBD2 is a possible D gene (5 bases). CDR3 size: 14 residues. Per germline, CDR1 WSHSY and CDR2 SAAADI. Between the trimmed V and J ends, which lost 6 bases and 5 bases, there was a span of 16 bases. This CDR3 reads CASRAGPYGETQYF. Here the CDR3 DNA reads TGCGCCAGCAGGGCGGGCCCGTACGGGGAGACCCAGTACTTC.

This clonotype was found a few times. This chain connects TRBV15 to TRBJ1-3; a weak D match, TRBD1 (5 bases). The germline CDR1 and CDR2 sequences are LNHNV and YYDKDF (reference sequence). The V end was cut by 0 bases, the J end by 8 bases, with 23 bases between. The CDR3 length is 18 residues. CDR3 coding DNA: TGTGCCACCAGCAGAGATATAGGGGAACGCTCGGGTAGAGACACCATATATTTT. Its translation is CATSRDIGERSGRDTIYF.

This clonotype was counted many times. The chain joins TRBV6-1 to TRBJ2-1; 8 bases fit TRBD1. V lost 7 bases and J lost 5; bases outside the gene matches: 7. This CDR3 is 14 amino acids long. The germline V gene encodes CDR1 MNHNS and CDR2 SASEGT. The CDR3 is CASIRRTGHNEQFF. The CDR3 DNA is TGTGCCAGCATTAGAAGGACAGGGCACAATGAGCAGTTCTTC.

Note on this clonotype: Its ends do not fully match the called genes, so a read error is possible. The rearrangement uses TRBV4-1 and TRBJ1-2, with D tentatively TRBD1 (6 bases). The CDR3 extends over 15 amino acids. From germline, CDR1 is MGHRA and CDR2 YSYEKL. CDR3 DNA: TGCGCCCGCAGCCTTAATACAGGGTCGGCACTTGGCTACACCTTC. This sequence encodes CARSLNTGSALGYTF.

This clonotype was counted a few times. With a much larger clone just one base away, this may be a read error. The V and J genes are TRBV5-1 and TRBJ2-1; D is possibly TRBD2 (5 bases). The V gene lost 7 bases and the J gene lost 1 base, with 12 bases spanning the gap. There are 14 residues in the CDR3. CDR1 is SGHRS, CDR2 YFSETQ, per germline. The chain's CDR3 is CASCPLASYNEQFF. For the CDR3, the DNA is TGCGCCAGCTGCCCGCTAGCTTCCTACAATGAGCAGTTCTTC.

CDR3 DNA sequence: TGTGCCACCAGCAGAGTAGGGACAGGGACTTCGGAGACCCAGTACTTC. Translation: CATSRVGTGTSETQYF. The gene calls are TRBV15 and TRBJ2-5; 9 bases are shared with TRBD1. CDR1 and CDR2 from the germline V gene are LNHNV and YYDKDF (reference sequence). V dropped 1 base and J dropped 5; count of bases not matched to a gene: 8. CDR3 length equals 16 residues.

This clonotype occurred a few times. This chain joins TRBV27 and TRBJ1-1; D perhaps matches TRBD1 (5 bases). The V end lost 2 bases, the J end lost 3 bases, and 16 bases lay between the germline ends. From germline, CDR1 is MNHEY and CDR2 SMNVEV (reference sequence). The CDR3 sequence is 16 residues long. The CDR3, as DNA: TGTGCCAGCAGTTTAGGCAGGGAAAGTATGTACACTGAAGCTTTCTTT. The encoded protein is CASSLGRESMYTEAFF.

This clonotype showed up many times. The rearrangement links TRBV7-9 to TRBJ1-4; TRBD1 agrees at 7 bases. The CDR3 loop spans 16 amino acids. Germline assignment: CDR1 SEHNR and CDR2 FQNEAQ (reference sequence). The V and J ends lost 0 bases and 5 bases, in that order; junction bases with no gene match: 6. Written as DNA, the CDR3 is TGTGCCAGCAGCTTAGCCTCGACAGGGATAAATGAAAAACTGTTTTTT. Translated, it gives CASSLASTGINEKLFF.